Described below is a single TCR beta chain sequence and its context. Antigen unknown. The 5'RACE template-switching step produced TCR cDNA and added a universal primer site and UMIs. TCRdb re-called the 5' RACE reads with MiXCR, one entry per CDR3 protein. This table holds 300,000 to 350,000 distinct CDR3 sequences, roughly 4% found once. The data stem from a study of T cells after yellow fever vaccination. This CDR3 is 14 amino acids long. V lost 3 bases to trimming and J lost 2 bases, with 10 bases between them. Germline CDR1 and CDR2: SGHRS and YFSETQ. Whole-study results and caveats: Weaker overall was a secondary response that nonetheless peaked faster, on day 5 versus 15. At around 95% for CD4 and approximately 88% for CD8, most primary-vaccination clones showed up again after the booster. Across the CD4 and CD8 compartments, a small share of clonotypes was present in both.

The V gene is TRBV5-1, the J gene TRBJ2-3, with D perhaps matching TRBD2 (6 bases). The origin of this receptor is a man aged 18 to 29 who received the YFV17D yellow fever vaccine. Sequenced here: PBMCs, sampled 5 days after the yellow fever booster vaccination. In nucleotides, the CDR3 is TGCGCCAGCAGCTGGCGGGACCTCACAGATACGCAGTATTTT. It encodes CASSWRDLTDTQYF.